This T cell receptor (beta chain) was profiled in a study of OX40 agonist ivuxolimab in advanced cancers. This clone was seen a single time. Its matching antigen is unknown. Study observations and caveats: At doses 0.1 to 3.0 mg/kg, CD4+ and CD8+ clones expanded. Relatively little clonal expansion, among the lowest observed, appeared in partial responders at 0.1-3.0 mg/kg.

Method: immunoSEQ multiplex PCR; TCRdb's copy keeps in-frame clones and lacks some. This table holds about 76,000 clones, approximately 85% found once. CDR1 is SNHLY and CDR2 is FYNNEI in the germline V gene. This CDR3 region has 12 residues. Patients were ineligible given autoimmune disease history or systemic immunosuppression. The sampling schedule covered blood at baseline, cycle 4 day 1, and cycle 7 day 1. This sequence originates from an adult with an advanced solid tumor such as melanoma, head and neck, liver or kidney cancer. The material sequenced was CD4+ or CD8+ T cells sorted from blood, taken in a trial of the OX40 agonist ivuxolimab. The chain joins TRBV2 to TRBJ2-5; no reliable D call. The J call may be in error: the DNA end matches TRBJ2-7 better. The CDR3 spells CASSQEGYEQYF. The CDR3 nucleotides read TGTGCCAGCAGTCAAGAAGGGTACGAGCAGTACTTC.